A single sample gave rise to the 11 T cell receptor beta chains below, sequenced in a study of blood T cell repertoires in COVID-19. Sequencing used immunoSEQ multiplex PCR; TCRdb keeps in-frame clones, though not all of them. The sample holds under 250,000 clones, roughly 84% seen once. The sample comprised peripheral blood. These receptors originate from a man in his forties or fifties with active or convalescent COVID-19.

The chain carries TRBV2 and TRBJ2-7, with D unclear. V was shortened by 3 bases and J by 1 base, with 7 bases between the two germline ends. From germline, CDR1 is SNHLY and CDR2 FYNNEI. The CDR3 contains 13 residues. For the CDR3, the DNA is TGTGCCAGCAGTGACAGAACATCCTACGAGCAGTACTTC. Translating it yields CASSDRTSYEQYF.

This clone was observed a few times. V gene TRBV20-1 combines with J gene TRBJ1-5, with D possibly being TRBD1 (6 bases). V was pared by 3 bases and J by 9 bases, with 18 bases between. Germline CDR1 reads DFQATT; CDR2 reads SNEGSKA (reference sequence). The CDR3 contains 14 residues. CDR3 DNA: TGCAGTGCTAGTGACGTGGGAACAGGGTGGCCCCAGCATTTT. Amino acid sequence: CSASDVGTGWPQHF.

The V and J genes are TRBV10-3 and TRBJ1-4; 9 positions agree with TRBD1. Looked up from germline, CDR1 is ENHRY and CDR2 is SYGVKD. The CDR3 totals 14 residues. The ends lost 7 bases at V and 8 bases at J; junction bases unmatched: 8. CDR3 protein: CAINNRGREEKLFF. CDR3 DNA: TGTGCCATCAATAACAGGGGGCGAGAAGAAAAACTGTTTTTT.

The chain joins TRBV5-1 to TRBJ2-3; perhaps TRBD1 as D (6 bases). Germline V gene data show CDR1 as SGHRS and CDR2 as YFSETQ. V dropped 0 bases and J dropped 1 base, with 15 bases sitting between them. CDR3 length equals 17 residues. CDR3 nucleotides: TGCGCCAGCAGCTTGGCGTCGACAGGAAGGGGCACAGATACGCAGTATTTT. It encodes CASSLASTGRGTDTQYF.

This clone was seen repeatedly, ten times or more. This chain connects TRBV28 to TRBJ2-1; D is undetermined. This CDR3 spans 13 amino acids. The germline V gene has CDR1 MDHEN and CDR2 SYDVKM. The V and J ends lost 4 bases and 8 bases respectively, with 12 bases between them. CDR3 in DNA: TGTGCCAGCAGTTCAAAGCATTTCCATGAGCAGTTCTTC. Encoded protein: CASSSKHFHEQFF. Supplemented by reference TRBV28 and TRBJ2-1, the full variable domain reads DVKVTQSSRYLVKRTGEKVFLECVQDMDHENMFWYRQDPGLGLRLIYFSYDVKMKEKGDIPEGYSVSREKKERFSLILESASTNQTSMYLCASSSKHFHEQFFGPGTRLTVL.

The rearrangement joins TRBV7-9 to TRBJ1-2; a weak D match, TRBD1 (6 bases). Germline V gene lookup returns CDR1 SEHNR and CDR2 FQNEAQ (reference sequence). V was clipped by 2 bases and J by 8 bases, with 12 bases between them. The CDR3 is 13 amino acids. CDR3: CASSLLQGTGYTF. In DNA form, the CDR3 reads TGTGCCAGCAGCTTACTTCAGGGGACCGGCTACACCTTC. The entire variable domain, with the rest obtained from reference TRBV7-9 and TRBJ1-2, is as follows: DTGVSQNPRHKITKRGQNVTFRCDPISEHNRLYWYRQTLGQGPEFLTYFQNEAQLEKSRLLSDRFSAERPKGSFSTLEIQRTEQGDSAMYLCASSLLQGTGYTFGSGTRLTVV.

The CDR3 loop reads CASSLANKNIQYF. In nucleotides, the CDR3 is TGTGCCAGCAGCTTAGCCAATAAAAACATTCAGTACTTC. V gene TRBV7-2 combines with J gene TRBJ2-4; D gene uncertain. The CDR3 has 13 amino acids. Trimming removed 0 bases at V and 4 bases at J, with 4 bases between. CDR1 and CDR2 from the germline V gene are SGHTA and FQGNSA.

This clone was seen only once. The chain links TRBV28 to TRBJ2-7; TRBD2 aligns across 8 bases. V was clipped by 2 bases and J by 4 bases; unmatched bases: 7. The CDR3 is made up of 15 amino acids. The V gene's germline CDR1 is MDHEN and CDR2 SYDVKM. Here the CDR3 reads CASSLGFPSGYEQYF. CDR3 in DNA: TGTGCCAGCAGTTTAGGCTTCCCTAGCGGGTACGAGCAGTACTTC.

CDR3 sequence: CASSPFPRGRNGELFF. The CDR3 nucleotides are TGTGCCAGCAGCCCTTTCCCCAGGGGGCGGAACGGGGAGCTGTTTTTT. The rearrangement uses TRBV4-2 and TRBJ2-2; TRBD1 agrees at 8 bases. J was trimmed by 7 bases and V by 4 bases; bases with no gene match: 11. In germline, CDR1 is LGHNA, CDR2 YNFKEQ. This CDR3 contains 16 residues.

The chain couples TRBV2 to TRBJ1-3; the match to TRBD1 covers 8 bases. CDR3 length equals 14 residues. With V trimmed by 3 bases and J by 4 bases, 2 bases remained unmatched. Looked up from germline, CDR1 is SNHLY and CDR2 is FYNNEI. The CDR3 coding sequence is TGTGCCAGCAGTGACAGGGGGCTGGGAAACACCATATATTTT. This codes for CASSDRGLGNTIYF.

The sample holds one count of this clone. Here the CDR3 reads CASSRKTSGVSTDTQYF. The CDR3, as DNA: TGTGCCAGTAGTAGGAAGACTAGCGGGGTTAGCACAGATACGCAGTATTTT. This rearrangement joins TRBV19 to TRBJ2-3; 11 nucleotides match TRBD2. The CDR3 contains 17 residues. Germline V gives CDR1 LNHDA, CDR2 SQIVND (reference sequence). With V trimmed by 4 bases and J by 0 bases, 6 bases remained unmatched.